Listed here are 30 T cell receptor beta chains from one sample, sequenced in a study of T cells in Graves' hyperthyroidism and ophthalmopathy. TCR beta CDR3 sequences were amplified from RNA transcripts. TCR CDR3 underwent first-round RT-PCR with the HTBI primer set. TCRdb fed the multiplex PCR reads into MiXCR, producing one record per CDR3 protein. The sample yields roughly 500,000 distinct CDR3 sequences, around 46% seen once. Sequencing was carried out using peripheral blood or thyroid tissue (not recorded which). The receptor source for this set is an adult woman with Graves' disease, either hyperthyroidism or ophthalmopathy (not recorded which).

The sample holds many counts of this clonotype. The rearrangement links TRBV5-6 to TRBJ2-7, with D maybe TRBD2 (5 bases). This CDR3 spans 14 amino acids. Trimming left V 2 bases short and J 7 bases short, with 16 bases between. In germline, CDR1 is SGHDT, CDR2 YYEEEE. The CDR3 here is CASSLSGWGLEQYF. The DNA of the CDR3 is TGTGCCAGCAGCTTATCGGGGTGGGGTTTGGAGCAGTACTTC.

Worth noting for this clonotype: A much larger clone is a single base away; this may be a read error. The chain combines TRBV5-1 with TRBJ2-5; D is possibly TRBD1 (6 bases). CDR3 size: 18 residues. Germline assignment: CDR1 SGHRS and CDR2 YFSETQ. CDR3 region: CASGLGPIQGNSAETQYF. CDR3 nucleotide sequence: TGCGCCAGCGGCTTGGGCCCTATTCAGGGGAATTCCGCAGAGACCCAGTACTTC.

Ten or more counts support this clonotype. CDR3 sequence reads: CASIDDGQGGYEQYF. DNA for the CDR3: TGTGCCAGCATCGACGACGGACAGGGGGGCTACGAGCAGTACTTC. The rearrangement joins TRBV6-6 to TRBJ2-7, with 10 bases identical to TRBD1. V lost 7 bases, J lost 3 bases, and 9 bases stayed unmatched. Germline V gene sequence: CDR1 MNHNY, CDR2 SVGAGI (reference sequence). This CDR3 comprises 15 residues.

This clonotype came up once. V gene TRBV25-1 combines with J gene TRBJ1-2, with a possible D match to TRBD1 (5 bases). V was shortened by 5 bases and J by 4 bases, with 17 bases between the two germline ends. Germline V gene lookup returns CDR1 MGHDK and CDR2 SYGVNS. The CDR3 covers 15 residues. The CDR3 protein is CASSNPQGGGYGYTF. CDR3 DNA: TGTGCCAGCAGTAATCCGCAGGGAGGCGGCTATGGCTACACCTTC.

Details on this clonotype: A read error is likely, as this CDR3 ends without the conserved phenylalanine or tryptophan. The DNA is left out, because the CDR3 cannot be placed on it with certainty; the CDR3 is given as TCRdb lists it. V usage is TRBV15 and J usage is TRBJ2-2. In germline, CDR1 is LNHNV, CDR2 YYDKDF (reference sequence). The length of the CDR3 is 15 amino acids, counting both ends. CDR3 amino acids: CATSSAGSNTGELVL.

The rearrangement uses TRBV7-9 and TRBJ2-5; tentatively, D is TRBD1 (6 bases). CDR1 is SEHNR and CDR2 is FQNEAQ in the germline V gene (reference sequence). CDR3 length: 13 residues. V lost 3 bases to trimming and J lost 7 bases, with 12 bases between them. The CDR3 DNA reads as TGTGCCAGCAGCTTCGGTCAGGGGCGGACCCAGTACTTC. This gives the protein CASSFGQGRTQYF.

This clonotype was counted ten times or more. The V and J genes are TRBV7-8 and TRBJ1-1; TRBD1 agrees at 7 bases. The germline V gene has CDR1 SGHVS and CDR2 FQNEAQ. V gave up 4 bases and J gave up 0 bases; unmatched junction bases: 14. The CDR3 is made up of 18 amino acids. Written as DNA, the CDR3 is TGTGCCAGCAGCTCAACTCCGGGCAAGACAGGGATGAACACTGAAGCTTTCTTT. It specifies CASSSTPGKTGMNTEAFF.

This chain links TRBV7-9 with TRBJ2-7; D perhaps matches TRBD1 (5 bases). The CDR3 extends over 14 amino acids. Germline-derived CDR1 and CDR2 are SEHNR and FQNEAQ (reference sequence). Trimming stripped 6 bases from V and 3 bases from J, with 15 bases between. CDR3 DNA sequence: TGTGCCAGCAGTCCGGACAAACGTTTCTACGAGCAGTACTTC. Its translation: CASSPDKRFYEQYF.

The chain carries TRBV7-8 and TRBJ1-6; D is unclear. Looked up from germline, CDR1 is SGHVS and CDR2 is FQNEAQ. The V gene lost 5 bases and the J gene lost 5 bases, with 22 bases spanning the gap. The CDR3 length is 18 residues. DNA for the CDR3: TGTGCCAGCAGCCCGACCGGGGAGAGTGGCTACAATAATTCACCCCTCCACTTT. It yields the protein CASSPTGESGYNNSPLHF. The full variable domain, completed using reference TRBV7-8 and TRBJ1-6, is GAGVSQSPRYKVAKRGQDVALRCDPISGHVSLFWYQQALGQGPEFLTYFQNEAQLDKSGLPSDRFFAERPEGSVSTLKIQRTQQEDSAVYLCASSPTGESGYNNSPLHFGNGTRLTVT.

At least ten counts were recorded for this clonotype. The chain recombines TRBV20-1 with TRBJ1-5; the match to TRBD1 covers 8 bases. With V trimmed by 5 bases and J by 9 bases, 12 bases remained unmatched. CDR3 length equals 14 residues. Germline loops: CDR1 DFQATT, CDR2 SNEGSKA (reference sequence). The chain's CDR3 is CSAPLWTGRAPQHF. The CDR3 region has the DNA TGCAGTGCTCCTCTTTGGACAGGGAGGGCGCCCCAGCATTTT.

The chain has TRBV30 and TRBJ2-7; D may match TRBD1 or TRBD2 (6 bases each). The CDR3 spans 14 residues. Trimming took 8 bases from V and 4 from J, leaving 21 bases between them. Germline-derived CDR1 and CDR2 are GTSNPN and SVGIG (reference sequence). The CDR3, as DNA: TGTGCCATCGAATCTACGGGGGCGGGTTACGAGCAGTACTTC. It yields the protein CAIESTGAGYEQYF.

The V and J genes are TRBV20-1 and TRBJ2-5; 10 positions match TRBD1. The V gene end was trimmed by 6 bases and the J gene end by 1 base; junction bases not matched to a gene: 8. Looked up from germline, CDR1 is DFQATT and CDR2 is SNEGSKA (reference sequence). CDR3 length: 15 residues. CDR3 sequence (DNA): TGCAGTGCAGGGGACAGGGGCCTTACCCAAGAGACCCAGTACTTC. Translation: CSAGDRGLTQETQYF.

The table lists this clonotype with many counts. The CDR3 spells CASSPTVSGANVLTF. CDR3 sequence (DNA): TGTGCCAGCAGCCCTACCGTCTCTGGGGCCAACGTCCTGACTTTC. This chain uses TRBV13 with TRBJ2-6; D call uncertain. The CDR3 runs to 15 residues. CDR1 PRHDT and CDR2 FYEKMQ come from the germline V gene (reference sequence). Trimming took off 5 bases at V and 0 bases at J, with 8 bases between the two ends. The full variable domain, completed using reference TRBV13 and TRBJ2-6, is AAGVIQSPRHLIKEKRETATLKCYPIPRHDTVYWYQQGPGQDPQFLISFYEKMQSDKGSIPDRFSAQQFSDYHSELNMSSLELGDSALYFCASSPTVSGANVLTFGAGSRLTVL.

This clonotype has at least ten counts. Written as DNA, the CDR3 is TGCGCCAGCAGCTTGGAACTAGCAGCTTCCTACGAGCAGTACTTC. It encodes CASSLELAASYEQYF. V usage is TRBV5-1 and J usage is TRBJ2-7, with D tentatively TRBD2 (6 bases). CDR3 length: 15 residues. Germline CDR1 is SGHRS and CDR2 is YFSETQ. The V end was cut by 0 bases, the J end by 1 base, with 11 bases between.

In this sample, this clonotype turned up many times. In DNA, the CDR3 is TGTGCCAGTAGTACCAACCAGGGGGCGCTTGGCTACACCTTC. Translation gives CASSTNQGALGYTF. This chain connects TRBV19 to TRBJ1-2, with 8 bases that match TRBD1. The length of the CDR3 is 14 residues. The germline gives CDR1 LNHDA, CDR2 SQIVND (reference sequence). Germline trimming cut 4 bases from V and 7 bases from J; bases unmatched to any gene: 8. The full variable domain, its missing parts supplied by reference TRBV19 and TRBJ1-2, is DGGITQSPKYLFRKEGQNVTLSCEQNLNHDAMYWYRQDPGQGLRLIYYSQIVNDFQKGDIAEGYSVSREKKESFPLTVTSAQKNPTAFYLCASSTNQGALGYTFGSGTRLTVV.

In this sample, this clonotype turned up many times. The chain has TRBV10-3 and TRBJ1-2, with D perhaps matching TRBD1 (5 bases). Germline loops: CDR1 ENHRY, CDR2 SYGVKD. This CDR3 has 11 amino acids. With 10 bases removed from V and 4 bases from J, the gap between germline ends came to 10 bases. CDR3 sequence reads: CATWDPYGYTF. CDR3 sequence (DNA): TGTGCCACTTGGGACCCCTATGGCTACACCTTC.

This clonotype occurred many times. The genes are TRBV30 and TRBJ1-2; D is ambiguous. Germline values: CDR1 GTSNPN, CDR2 SVGIG (reference sequence). V dropped 5 bases and J dropped 8 bases, with 12 bases sitting between them. The CDR3 loop spans 11 amino acids. The CDR3 loop is CAWGRSLGYTF. The DNA for the CDR3 is TGTGCCTGGGGACGGTCATTGGGCTACACCTTC.

The rearrangement links TRBV30 to TRBJ1-1; D might be TRBD1 (5 bases). Trimming stripped 3 bases from V and 0 bases from J, with 11 bases between. The V gene's germline CDR1 is GTSNPN and CDR2 SVGIG (reference sequence). The CDR3 consists of 14 residues. The CDR3 loop reads CAWSRGTVNTEAFF. The CDR3 DNA follows: TGTGCCTGGAGCCGTGGGACGGTGAACACTGAAGCTTTCTTT. Full variable domain (rest looked up from reference TRBV30 and TRBJ1-1): SQTIHQWPATLVQPVGSPLSLECTVEGTSNPNLYWYRQAAGRGLQLLFYSVGIGQISSEVPQNLSASRPQDRQFILSSKKLLLSDSGFYLCAWSRGTVNTEAFFGQGTRLTVV.

Ten or more counts support this clonotype. A read error may produce the germline difference seen at one junction end. This chain joins TRBV29-1 and TRBJ1-1, with a possible D match to TRBD1 (6 bases). This CDR3 contains 16 residues. Germline lookup yields CDR1 SQVTM and CDR2 ANQGSEA. CDR3 loop: CSVEDSGGRMNAEAFF. The CDR3 DNA reads as TGCAGCGTTGAAGATTCCGGGGGGCGGATGAACGCTGAAGCTTTCTTT.

This sequence joins TRBV24-1 and TRBJ2-3, with 10 bases matching TRBD1. Germline V gene data show CDR1 as KGHDR and CDR2 as SFDVKD. This CDR3 is 15 amino acids long. J lost 3 bases, V lost 7 bases, and 6 bases had no gene match. The chain's CDR3 is CATRGQGGVTDTQYF. CDR3 DNA sequence: TGTGCCACCAGAGGACAGGGGGGGGTAACAGATACGCAGTATTTT.

In this sample, this clonotype turned up many times. The chain joins TRBV29-1 to TRBJ2-7, with 7 bases that match TRBD2. V trimming: 4 bases; J trimming: 0 bases; junction bases outside the gene matches: 9. Germline V CDR1 and CDR2: SQVTM, ANQGSEA. The CDR3 has 15 residues. In DNA form, the CDR3 reads TGCAGCGTTGGAGACGACCGCGGGGGCTCCTACGAGCAGTACTTC. Encoded protein: CSVGDDRGGSYEQYF.

This chain joins TRBV27 and TRBJ1-2; D may be TRBD1 (6 bases). Germline V gives CDR1 MNHEY, CDR2 SMNVEV (reference sequence). V was cut by 3 bases and J by 9 bases, with 20 bases left in between. This CDR3 comprises 15 residues. CDR3 region: CASSFGRTGSFSYTF. In DNA form, the CDR3 reads TGTGCCAGCAGTTTTGGGCGCACAGGGTCGTTTAGCTACACCTTC.

At least ten counts were recorded for this clonotype. The chain is built from TRBV19 and TRBJ2-2; a weak D match, TRBD2 (5 bases). The germline gives CDR1 LNHDA, CDR2 SQIVND (reference sequence). The length of the CDR3 is 14 residues. With 3 bases removed from V and 5 bases from J, the gap between germline ends came to 10 bases. Here the CDR3 reads CASSIEGWTGELFF. The DNA of the CDR3 is TGTGCCAGTAGTATTGAGGGTTGGACCGGGGAGCTGTTTTTT. The whole variable domain, remainder taken from reference TRBV19 and TRBJ2-2, is DGGITQSPKYLFRKEGQNVTLSCEQNLNHDAMYWYRQDPGQGLRLIYYSQIVNDFQKGDIAEGYSVSREKKESFPLTVTSAQKNPTAFYLCASSIEGWTGELFFGEGSRLTVL.

V and J are TRBV29-1 and TRBJ2-5; 9 bases are shared with TRBD1. V dropped 7 bases and J dropped 5; count of bases not matched to a gene: 11. Per germline, CDR1 SQVTM and CDR2 ANQGSEA. CDR3 length equals 14 residues. For the CDR3, the DNA is TGCAGCGGTGGTATGGGACAGGGATCGGAGACCCAGTACTTC. This codes for CSGGMGQGSETQYF.

The CDR3 reads CATSGSWEETQYF. DNA of the CDR3: TGTGCCACCAGCGGATCATGGGAAGAGACCCAGTACTTC. The chain carries TRBV15 and TRBJ2-5; no clear D. The germline V and J ends were trimmed by 5 bases and 3 bases, with 10 bases remaining between them. The CDR3 runs to 13 residues. CDR1 LNHNV and CDR2 YYDKDF come from the germline V gene (reference sequence).

This clonotype was picked up many times. The V and J genes are TRBV2 and TRBJ1-5; TRBD1 aligns across 9 bases. Germline values: CDR1 SNHLY, CDR2 FYNNEI. The CDR3 contains 16 residues. V lost 3 bases to trimming and J lost 5 bases; unmatched junction nucleotides: 8. CDR3 nucleotides: TGTGCCAGCAGTGATAGGGCCGGACAGGGGCATCAGCCCCAGCATTTT. This gives the protein CASSDRAGQGHQPQHF.

This clonotype appeared a single time. One end of the junction fails to match germline, which may point to a read error. The chain employs TRBV10-1 and TRBJ1-1, with a weak D call TRBD1 (6 bases). Germline V gene data show CDR1 as WNHNN and CDR2 as SYGVQD (reference sequence). This CDR3 has 11 residues. DNA of the CDR3: TGCGCCAGCACGGGGGGGGCAGAAGCTATCTTT. This sequence encodes CASTGGAEAIF.

As to this clonotype: A read error may produce the germline difference seen at one junction end. The chain employs TRBV5-5 and TRBJ1-1; D is uncertain. Germline assignment: CDR1 SGHKS and CDR2 YYEKEE (reference sequence). The CDR3 runs 13 residues. The CDR3 coding sequence is TGCGCCAGCATCGGTACGGGCGGCACTGAGGCTTTCTTT. Translated, it gives CASIGTGGTEAFF.

This clonotype was counted a single time. The chain employs TRBV18 and TRBJ2-7, with TRBD1 identical over 10 bases. Germline lookup yields CDR1 KGHSH and CDR2 LQKENI. The V gene end was trimmed by 8 bases and the J gene end by 5 bases; junction bases not matched to a gene: 12. The CDR3 spans 15 residues. The CDR3 nucleotides read TGTGCCAGCAGTTTAGGACAGGGGGTCTCTCACGAGCAGTACTTC. Encoded protein: CASSLGQGVSHEQYF.

About this clonotype: The junction shows a germline mismatch at one end, possibly a read error. The chain recombines TRBV24-1 with TRBJ2-7, with 7 nucleotides matching TRBD1. From germline, CDR1 is KGHDR and CDR2 SFDVKD. This CDR3 has 13 residues. CDR3 in DNA: TGTGCCACCAGTGATCGGACAGGAAGCGAGCGGACCTTC. It specifies CATSDRTGSERTF.